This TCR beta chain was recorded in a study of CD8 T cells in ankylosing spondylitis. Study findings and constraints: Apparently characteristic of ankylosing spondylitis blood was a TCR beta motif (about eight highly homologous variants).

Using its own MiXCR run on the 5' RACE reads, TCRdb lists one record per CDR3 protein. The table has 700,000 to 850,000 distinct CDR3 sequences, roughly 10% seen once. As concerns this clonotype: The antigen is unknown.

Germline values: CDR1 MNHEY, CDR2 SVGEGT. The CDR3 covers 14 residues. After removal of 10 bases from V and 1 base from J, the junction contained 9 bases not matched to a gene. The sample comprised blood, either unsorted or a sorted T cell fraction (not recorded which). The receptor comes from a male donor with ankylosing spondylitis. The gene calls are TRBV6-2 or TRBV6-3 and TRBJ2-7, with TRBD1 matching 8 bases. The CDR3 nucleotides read TGTGCCACCCTCAGACAGGGGTCGTCCTACGAGCAGTACTTC. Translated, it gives CATLRQGSSYEQYF.